The rows below give T cell receptor beta chains drawn from one sample of a study of T cells in localized non-small cell lung cancer. The protocol was immunoSEQ multiplex PCR, while the TCRdb copy is restricted to in-frame clones and leaves out a portion. The table records around 23,000 clones, 88% of them present only once. This specimen was peripheral blood mononuclear cells, taken before any cancer treatment. The origin of the receptors is a male donor aged 60 or older with stage II lung adenocarcinoma. Both conserved end residues are part of each CDR3. Fields, in order: clone size, V gene, J gene, CDR3 protein. The size field is filled for only some rows; it gives once, few, many or a size class.

.,TRBV14,TRBJ2-1,CASSQVSPYNEQFF
.,TRBV5-1,TRBJ2-1,CASSLVLAASYNEQFF
.,TRBV28,TRBJ2-1,CASSYRGGHEQFF
once,TRBV4-1,TRBJ2-6,CASSPPLSPGANVLTF
.,TRBV28,TRBJ2-7,CASTLRDEQYF
.,TRBV5-1,TRBJ2-5,CASSLTGGKGETQYF
.,TRBV6-6,TRBJ1-5,CASSYQGGNQPQHF
.,TRBV5-1,TRBJ1-4,CASSFHPPSSLKPRTNEKLFF
.,TRBV5-1,TRBJ2-5,CASSTYRGQETQYF
.,TRBV7-6,TRBJ2-7,CASSLSSGSDEQYF
.,TRBV5-4,TRBJ1-4,CASSLGGGGNEKLFF
.,TRBV5-4,TRBJ1-2,CASSSNVGTRGYTF
.,TRBV6-1,TRBJ2-3,CASSELGLAATDTQYF
.,TRBV4-1,TRBJ2-1,CASSQNPSPPPQLLFF
.,TRBV28,TRBJ1-4,CASSLLGGREKLFF
.,TRBV11-3,TRBJ2-5,CASSLKAEKTQYF
.,TRBV7-9,TRBJ2-6,CASSLSRNSFSGANVLTF
.,TRBV28,TRBJ2-7,CASIDRVNEQYF
medium-sized,TRBV7-2,TRBJ2-7,CASSLSPVSPYEQYF
.,TRBV6-5,TRBJ1-2,CASSYYKTGGYTF
.,TRBV25-1,TRBJ2-3,CASSLPGQGTDTQYF
.,TRBV19,TRBJ2-5,CASSPREGETQYF
.,TRBV7-3,TRBJ2-6,CASSPPGSGANVLTF
medium-sized,TRBV28,TRBJ2-1,CASSRDRALFF
.,TRBV4-2,TRBJ1-6,CASSQERNSPLHF
.,TRBV23-1,TRBJ1-2,CASSQSIPGGSNYGYTF
.,TRBV2,TRBJ2-3,CASSYQDTQYF
.,TRBV18,TRBJ1-2,CASSPGPAAVYGYTF
.,TRBV6-1,TRBJ2-7,CASSDRTYEQYF